The 15 T cell receptor beta chains in this list originate from one sample, sequenced in a study of T cell changes during pregnancy in multiple sclerosis. Only in-frame clones appear in the TCRdb table, and some are missing; sequencing was by immunoSEQ multiplex PCR. The sample lists around 45,000 clones; about nine tenths were seen once. The specimen comprised CD4+ T cells from peripheral blood mononuclear cells, sampled before pregnancy. All receptors come from a female donor with multiple sclerosis, enrolled in a pregnancy study.

This clone has more than one count but fewer than ten. The V and J genes are TRBV7-2 and TRBJ1-1, with TRBD1 identical over 9 bases. The V segment lost 6 bases and the J segment 5 bases; nucleotides outside the gene matches: 7. The CDR3 has 14 amino acids. Looked up from germline, CDR1 is SGHTA and CDR2 is FQGNSA. CDR3 nucleotides: TGTGCCAGCAGGGGTGGGACAGGGAAGACTGAAGCTTTCTTT. This translates into CASRGGTGKTEAFF.

The rearrangement links TRBV7-2 to TRBJ1-1, with no clear D. The CDR3 spans 11 residues. The germline gives CDR1 SGHTA, CDR2 FQGNSA. Trimming took 1 base from V and 11 from J, leaving 8 bases between them. DNA for the CDR3: TGTGCCAGCAGCTTAGTAAGCGAGGCTTTCTTT. Its protein product is CASSLVSEAFF.

The V gene is TRBV5-1, the J gene TRBJ1-2, with D possibly TRBD1 on 5 matching bases. This CDR3 comprises 14 residues. Trimming pared 0 bases from V and 5 bases from J, leaving 11 bases between. Germline-derived CDR1 and CDR2 are SGHRS and YFSETQ. CDR3 nucleotides: TGCGCCAGCAGCTTGGGACAGAGCCTTTATGGCTACACCTTC. Translation gives CASSLGQSLYGYTF.

The chain combines TRBV7-8 with TRBJ1-2, with a weak D call TRBD1 (5 bases). The CDR3 is 14 amino acids. V lost 3 bases and J 4 bases, leaving 12 bases between the germline ends. Germline V lookup: CDR1 SGHVS, CDR2 FQNEAQ. The CDR3 DNA reads as TGTGCCAGCAGCTTCGGCAGGGAACCCTATGGCTACACCTTC. This codes for CASSFGREPYGYTF.

The rearrangement links TRBV6-6 to TRBJ2-7; possible D gene TRBD1, 6 bases. V lost 8 bases to trimming and J lost 0 bases, with 14 bases between them. This CDR3 is built from 14 residues. Per germline, CDR1 MNHNY and CDR2 SVGAGI (reference sequence). DNA of the CDR3: TGTGCCAGCTACTCCGGGACATACTCCTACGAGCAGTACTTC. Residues: CASYSGTYSYEQYF.

This clone was detected only a few times. V gene TRBV6-6 combines with J gene TRBJ1-5; D is perhaps TRBD1 (5 bases). The CDR3 has 14 amino acids. Trimming removed 5 bases from V and 4 bases from J, with 12 bases in between. The germline V gene encodes CDR1 MNHNY and CDR2 SVGAGI (reference sequence). CDR3: CASSGGRGNQPQHF. The CDR3 nucleotides are TGTGCCAGCAGTGGGGGACGGGGGAATCAGCCCCAGCATTTT.

In this sample, this clone turned up a few times. The V call is TRBV9, the J call TRBJ2-7; maybe TRBD1 (6 bases). V was cut by 0 bases and J by 2 bases, with 9 bases left in between. Germline V lookup: CDR1 SGDLS, CDR2 YYNGEE. This CDR3 is built from 14 residues. The CDR3 spells CASSVEDRAYEQYF. CDR3 sequence (DNA): TGTGCCAGCAGCGTAGAGGACAGAGCCTACGAGCAGTACTTC.

V is TRBV7-3 and J is TRBJ2-1; 7 bases match TRBD1. The V gene's germline CDR1 is SGHTA and CDR2 FQGTGA. The CDR3 has 13 amino acids. The J segment lost 10 bases and the V segment lost 3 bases, leaving 6 bases of the junction unmatched. CDR3 DNA: TGTGCCAGCAGCTTCGACAGGGTACAGGAGCAGTTCTTC. Amino acid sequence: CASSFDRVQEQFF.

The chain is built from TRBV29-1 and TRBJ1-5; D possibly corresponds to TRBD1 (5 bases). Deletions cut 6 bases from V and 6 bases from J, with 12 bases between. The CDR3 consists of 12 residues. Germline V gene data show CDR1 as SQVTM and CDR2 as ANQGSEA. DNA for the CDR3: TGCAGCGTCTCGACAGTCGGTCAGCCCCAGCATTTT. Translation gives CSVSTVGQPQHF. Combining the CDR3 with reference TRBV29-1 and TRBJ1-5 gives the whole variable domain SAVISQKPSRDICQRGTSLTIQCQVDSQVTMMFWYRQQPGQSLTLIATANQGSEATYESGFVIDKFPISRPNLTFSTLTVSNMSPEDSSIYLCSVSTVGQPQHFGDGTRLSIL.

The J gene is TRBJ2-7, the V gene TRBV2; 9 bases match TRBD2. Germline values: CDR1 SNHLY, CDR2 FYNNEI. J gave up 7 bases and V 8 bases, and 9 bases lay outside the gene matches. This CDR3 spans 13 amino acids. CDR3 DNA sequence: TGTGCCAGCGGGACTAGCTGGTACACGGAGCAGTACTTC. Residues: CASGTSWYTEQYF.

V gene TRBV4-3 combines with J gene TRBJ2-1; D perhaps matches TRBD1 (6 bases). CDR1 LGHNA and CDR2 YSLEER come from the germline V gene. V lost 1 base and J lost 8, with 12 bases in between. The CDR3 loop spans 14 amino acids. The CDR3 bases are TGCGCCAGCAGCCAAGGGCAGGGGAAGGATGAGCAGTTCTTC. Encoded protein: CASSQGQGKDEQFF.

This chain uses TRBV7-2 with TRBJ2-7; D is undetermined. Trimming cost V 2 bases and J 6 bases, with 11 bases left between them. CDR3 size: 13 residues. The germline CDR1 and CDR2 sequences are SGHTA and FQGNSA. DNA for the CDR3: TGTGCCAGCAGCTTATGGGCAGGTGGCGAGCAGTACTTC. Amino acids: CASSLWAGGEQYF.

The chain recombines TRBV4-3 with TRBJ2-6; D gene unclear. V was clipped by 1 base and J by 0 bases, with 19 bases between them. This CDR3 spans 20 amino acids. CDR1 and CDR2 from the germline V gene are LGHNA and YSLEER. This CDR3 is CASSQVLLAQANSGANVLTF. The DNA of the CDR3 is TGCGCCAGCAGCCAAGTCCTTTTGGCGCAGGCCAACTCTGGGGCCAACGTCCTGACTTTC.

This chain joins TRBV6-6 and TRBJ2-7; 12 positions match TRBD2. The germline V gene has CDR1 MNHNY and CDR2 SVGAGI (reference sequence). Trimming took 6 bases from V and 6 from J; bases not matched to a gene: 6. The CDR3 runs to 14 residues. DNA for the CDR3: TGTGCCAGCAGCCTAGCGGGGGGGCCGACCGAGCAGTACTTC. It yields the protein CASSLAGGPTEQYF.

The chain has TRBV7-8 and TRBJ2-2, with D possibly TRBD1 on 6 matching bases. The CDR3 runs 14 residues. Trimming stripped 3 bases from V and 3 bases from J, with 8 bases between. Germline V CDR1 and CDR2: SGHVS, FQNEAQ. The DNA of the CDR3 is TGTGCCAGCAGCTTCGCAGGGGACACCGGGGAGCTGTTTTTT. This gives the protein CASSFAGDTGELFF.